This T cell receptor (beta chain) was identified during a study of early T cells in non-severe SARS-CoV-2 infection. The CDR3 extends over 16 amino acids. Looked up from germline, CDR1 is MNHEY and CDR2 is SVGEGT. V lost 3 bases and J lost 5; bases outside the gene matches: 11. Study findings and constraints: Anti-spike CD8 responses were favored in VDJdb matching, and private and CD4 specificities were missed.

TCRdb re-analysed the 5' RACE reads in MiXCR, keeping a single row per CDR3 protein. The table records tens of thousands of distinct CDR3 sequences, roughly an eighth of them present only once. As for this clonotype: Antigen unknown.

Source: whole blood, taken at baseline. The source of this sequence is an adult who was a healthcare worker with PCR-confirmed SARS-CoV-2 infection or an uninfected control (not recorded which). The chain combines TRBV6-2 or TRBV6-3 with TRBJ2-5; 8 bases align to TRBD2. In DNA, the CDR3 is TGTGCCAGCAGTTATTTCCCGGGAGGGCCCCGGGAGACCCAGTACTTC. This encodes CASSYFPGGPRETQYF.